This TCR beta chain was observed in a study of blood T cells in healthy people across ages. Broader study findings: With donor CMV status unknown, expanded clonotype changes were possibly confounded.

A second roughly 7 to 12 cycle PCR used barcoded and J-beta primers. A template-switch adaptor with 12 random nucleotides tagged each cDNA molecule. TCRdb re-called the 5' RACE reads with MiXCR, one entry per CDR3 protein. The repertoire includes hundreds of thousands of distinct CDR3 sequences, about 21% of them detected once, and more than 3% sits in the top ten. Each of the donors had roughly 9.7 milliliters of peripheral blood drawn into EDTA-treated Vacutainer tubes. Details on this clonotype: What it binds is unknown.

From germline, CDR1 is KGHSH and CDR2 LQKENI. CDR3 length: 14 residues. V shed 2 bases, J shed 7 bases, and the junction held 5 bases outside the gene matches. Sequencing used blood. The receptor was derived from a man between 65 and 80 years old in good health. V and J are TRBV18 and TRBJ1-1; 9 nucleotides align to TRBD1. CDR3 loop: CASSPGQGRLEAFF. The CDR3 nucleotides are TGTGCCAGCTCACCAGGACAGGGGAGACTTGAAGCTTTCTTT.